These T cell receptor beta chains were read from a single sample in a study of CD8 T cells in Susac syndrome. TCRdb redid the calling of the immunoSEQ multiplex PCR reads with MiXCR, one entry per CDR3 protein. The sample has 150,000 to 200,000 distinct CDR3 sequences; about 94% are singletons. The sample was CD4+ T cells from PBMCs. The source of these receptors is a human donor in good health. Both conserved end residues are part of each CDR3. D genes are given only for firm matches. Clone sizes are given selectively: once, few, many, or a class where the clone is expanded.

.	.	TRBV19	TRBJ2-3	TGTGCCAGTAGTTCTGGGCCTAGCACAGATACGCAGTATTTT	CASSSGPSTDTQYF
.	.	TRBV29-1	TRBJ1-5	TGCAGCGTTAAAGGGACTGGCAATCAGCCCCAGCATTTT	CSVKGTGNQPQHF
.	TRBD1	TRBV20-1	TRBJ1-2	TGCAGTGCTAGAGGTGGGGCGGACAGGGAAGGCTACACCTTC	CSARGGADREGYTF
.	.	TRBV12-3/TRBV12-4	TRBJ1-5	TGTGCCAGCACATTTTTCACCGGGACACGAAATCAGCCCCAGCATTTT	CASTFFTGTRNQPQHF
.	.	TRBV20-1	TRBJ1-2	TGCAGTGCTAGAGATGCCCGAGAAGGGGATGGCTACACCTTC	CSARDAREGDGYTF
.	.	TRBV5-4	TRBJ1-2	TGTGCCAGCAGCGTAGACCAGGGAGCCAGCGGCTACACCTTC	CASSVDQGASGYTF
.	.	TRBV29-1	TRBJ1-2	TGCAGCGCCCATCAGGACAGCTACTATGGCTACACCTTC	CSAHQDSYYGYTF
.	.	TRBV6-2/TRBV6-3	TRBJ2-1	TGTGCCACCCTGCTCCACCCCTACAATGAGCAGTTCTTC	CATLLHPYNEQFF
.	.	TRBV12-3/TRBV12-4	TRBJ2-5	TGTGCCAGCAGCGTCGGTAGGTGGGAGACCCAGTACTTC	CASSVGRWETQYF
.	TRBD1	TRBV7-6	TRBJ2-5	TGTGCCAGCAGCTCCAACAGGGGATCGGTGACCCAGTACTTC	CASSSNRGSVTQYF
.	TRBD2	TRBV5-1	TRBJ2-5	TGCGCCAGCAGCCTTGGGGTAGCGGGGGGCCGGGAGACCCAGTACTTC	CASSLGVAGGRETQYF
.	.	TRBV6-4	TRBJ2-2	TGTGCCAGCAGTGTCAGAGCCTGGGCCTCCGGGGAGCTGTTTTTT	CASSVRAWASGELFF
.	.	TRBV20-1	TRBJ1-6	TGCAGTGCTAGAGAATCTACCAATTCACCCCTCCACTTT	CSARESTNSPLHF
once	TRBD2	TRBV24-1	TRBJ2-1	TGTGCCACCAGTGCGGGGGGGTTTGATGAGCAGTTCTTC	CATSAGGFDEQFF
.	.	TRBV3-1	TRBJ2-2	TGTGCCAGCCACGTGGGGAACACCGGGGAGCTGTTTTTT	CASHVGNTGELFF
.	TRBD1	TRBV15	TRBJ2-3	TGTGCCACCAACCGGGACAGGGGGCTAGGAGATACGCAGTATTTT	CATNRDRGLGDTQYF
.	.	TRBV18	TRBJ1-6	TGTGCCAGCTCACAAGGGACGGGTTCACCCCTCCACTTT	CASSQGTGSPLHF
.	.	TRBV6-1	TRBJ1-1	TGTGCCAGCAGCCGAAGGCGGGACACTGAAGCTTTCTTT	CASSRRRDTEAFF
.	.	TRBV20-1	TRBJ2-7	TGCAGTGCTAGAAAGGGGGACTACGAGCAGTACTTC	CSARKGDYEQYF
.	TRBD1	TRBV12-3/TRBV12-4	TRBJ2-7	TGTGCCAGCAGTTCAGAGGACAGGGAACAGCCCGAGCAGTACTTC	CASSSEDREQPEQYF
.	.	TRBV3-1	TRBJ2-1	TGTGCCAGCAGCCCGCAACTTGGCCGGGGGGAGCAGTTCTTC	CASSPQLGRGEQFF
.	TRBD2	TRBV4-1	TRBJ2-2	TGCGCCAGCAGCCGCGGGGGACCGTCCAGCACCGGGGAGCTGTTTTTT	CASSRGGPSSTGELFF
.	.	TRBV3-1	TRBJ2-3	TGTGCCAGCAGCCAAGAGGGGGGAGTCGGCGGCACTAAAGATACGCAGTATTTT	CASSQEGGVGGTKDTQYF
.	.	TRBV3-1	TRBJ1-4	TGTGCCAGCAGCCAAGCGGGAGGGACTGAAAAACTGTTTTTT	CASSQAGGTEKLFF
.	.	TRBV20-1	TRBJ1-1	TGCAGTGCTAGGCCGGGGGACACTGAAGCTTTCTTT	CSARPGDTEAFF
.	TRBD1	TRBV13	TRBJ1-6	TGTGCCAGCAGCTCCGGCGACAGGGGAGGTTCACCCCTCCACTTT	CASSSGDRGGSPLHF
.	.	TRBV20-1	TRBJ1-3	TGCAGTGCTAGAGCAGCGAGCTCTGGAAACACCATATATTTT	CSARAASSGNTIYF
.	.	TRBV20-1	TRBJ2-7	TGCAGTGCTAGGGTAACGCCTTCCTACGAGCAGTACTTC	CSARVTPSYEQYF
.	.	TRBV12-5	TRBJ2-1	TGTGCTAGTGGTTTTGGGGGACGGGGGCGCTACAATGAGCAGTTCTTC	CASGFGGRGRYNEQFF
once	.	TRBV29-1	TRBJ2-3	TGCAGCGTTGCCCAGACAGATACGCAGTATTTT	CSVAQTDTQYF
.	.	TRBV14	TRBJ1-1	TGTGCCAGCAGCCGATCCGGTTCCTCTGTATGGTTAGCTGAAGCTTTCTTT	CASSRSGSSVWLAEAFF
.	.	TRBV20-1	TRBJ2-3	TGCAGTGCTACGGGCAGCGCCACAGATACGCAGTATTTT	CSATGSATDTQYF
.	.	TRBV5-1	TRBJ1-2	TGCGCCAGCAGCCAAGGAAGTTGGGGTAGCCATGGCTACACCTTC	CASSQGSWGSHGYTF
.	.	TRBV6-6	TRBJ2-7	TGTGCCAGCAGCTGGTTATGGGGACCCCTGAACGAGCAGTACTTC	CASSWLWGPLNEQYF
.	.	TRBV27	TRBJ1-5	TGTGCCAGCAGTCGGGACACATTATCAAATCAGCCCCAGCATTTT	CASSRDTLSNQPQHF